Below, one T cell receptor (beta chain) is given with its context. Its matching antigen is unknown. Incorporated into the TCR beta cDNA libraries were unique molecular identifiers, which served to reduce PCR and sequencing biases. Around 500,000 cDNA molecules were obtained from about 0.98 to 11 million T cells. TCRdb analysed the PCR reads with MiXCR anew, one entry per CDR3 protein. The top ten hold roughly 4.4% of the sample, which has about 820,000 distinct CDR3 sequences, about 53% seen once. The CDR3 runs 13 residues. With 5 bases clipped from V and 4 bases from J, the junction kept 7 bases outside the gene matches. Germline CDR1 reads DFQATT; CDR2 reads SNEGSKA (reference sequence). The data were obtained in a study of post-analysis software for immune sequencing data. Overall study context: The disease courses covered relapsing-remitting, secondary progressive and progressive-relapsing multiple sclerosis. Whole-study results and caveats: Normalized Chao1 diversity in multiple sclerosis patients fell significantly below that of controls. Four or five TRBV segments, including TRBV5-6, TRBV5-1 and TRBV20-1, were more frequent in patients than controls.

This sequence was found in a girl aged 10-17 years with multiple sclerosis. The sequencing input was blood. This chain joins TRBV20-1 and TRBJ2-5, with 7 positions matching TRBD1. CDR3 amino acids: CSAAEGAVETQYF. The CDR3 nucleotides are TGCAGTGCTGCTGAGGGGGCCGTAGAGACCCAGTACTTC.